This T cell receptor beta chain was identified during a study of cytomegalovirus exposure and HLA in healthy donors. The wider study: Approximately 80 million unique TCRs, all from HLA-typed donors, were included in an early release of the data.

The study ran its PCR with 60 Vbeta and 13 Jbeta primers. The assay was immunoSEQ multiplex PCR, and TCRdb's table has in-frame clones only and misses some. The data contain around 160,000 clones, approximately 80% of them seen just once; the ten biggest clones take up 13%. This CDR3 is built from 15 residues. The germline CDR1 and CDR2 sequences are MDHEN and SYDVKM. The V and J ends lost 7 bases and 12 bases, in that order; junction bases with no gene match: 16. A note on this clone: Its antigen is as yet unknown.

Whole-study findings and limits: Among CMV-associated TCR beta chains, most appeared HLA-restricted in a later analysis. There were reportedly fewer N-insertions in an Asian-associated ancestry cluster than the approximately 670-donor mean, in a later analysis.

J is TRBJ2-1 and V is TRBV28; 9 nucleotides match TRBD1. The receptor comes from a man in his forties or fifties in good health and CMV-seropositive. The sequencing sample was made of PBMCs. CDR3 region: CASTPKGQGGLRQFF. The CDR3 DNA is TGTGCCAGCACCCCGAAGGGACAGGGTGGACTTCGGCAGTTCTTC.